The 13 T cell receptor beta chains below all came from one sample that was sequenced in a study of T-cell reconstitution after alpha-beta-depleted transplantation in children (dated by TCRdb to 2016 to 2017). In the paper's terms, the treatment or condition label means: allogeneic hematopoietic cell transplantation with graft depleted of TCRalphabeta T cells and CD19 B cells. To prepare the library, PCR was applied. Sequencing used an Illumina HiSeq 2500. To normalize quantification of the TCRbeta repertoire, the TCR libraries were built with molecular barcoding that relied on unique molecular identifiers. TCRdb itself trimmed the public reads at Q25 with fastp, ran MiXCR and retained productive beta chains. Records with the same CDR3 protein are collapsed into one entry carrying the most frequent genes and DNA. A total of 65,000 to 85,000 distinct CDR3 sequences appear in this sample, roughly 11% of them only once. The ten largest make up 13% of the sample.

Sequences were derived from PBMCs, sampled before TCRalphabeta/CD19-depleted stem cell transplant. The receptors were gathered from a boy younger than 18 with acute myeloid leukemia, due to receive a stem cell transplant.

This clonotype was detected many times. The gene calls are TRBV12-3 or TRBV12-4 and TRBJ2-7, with 9 bases identical to TRBD2. The CDR3 consists of 13 residues. V trimming: 3 bases; J trimming: 5 bases; junction bases outside the gene matches: 2. CDR3 coding DNA: TGTGCCAGCAGTTTTAGCGGGAGCCACGAGCAGTACTTC. Protein product: CASSFSGSHEQYF.

The chain uses TRBV2 and TRBJ2-6, with D possibly matching TRBD1 (6 bases). The ends were cut back, 11 bases at V and 0 bases at J, with 26 bases in the middle. Germline-derived CDR1 and CDR2 are SNHLY and FYNNEI. The CDR3 length is 19 residues. The CDR3, as DNA: TGTGCCTTCAGTCCCGGGACATGGCTGAGAAGCTCTGGGGCCAACGTCCTGACTTTC. Protein: CAFSPGTWLRSSGANVLTF. The variable domain in full, with the rest retrieved from reference TRBV2 and TRBJ2-6, is EPEVTQTPSHQVTQMGQEVILRCVPISNHLYFYWYRQILGQKVEFLVSFYNNEISEKSEIFDDQFSVERPDGSNFTLKIRSTKLEDSAMYFCAFSPGTWLRSSGANVLTFGAGSRLTVL.

The sample holds many counts of this clonotype. V and J are TRBV29-1 and TRBJ2-1; D is uncertain. The CDR3 length is 13 residues. The V gene lost 4 bases and the J gene lost 6 bases, with 13 bases spanning the gap. CDR1 and CDR2 (germline): SQVTM, ANQGSEA. This CDR3 is CSVGVGRANEQFF. Written as DNA, the CDR3 is TGCAGCGTTGGCGTTGGACGCGCCAATGAGCAGTTCTTC.

This clonotype was counted at least ten times. J is TRBJ2-3 and V is TRBV4-3; no firm D call. Germline assignment: CDR1 LGHNA and CDR2 YSLEER. Trimming shortened V by 1 base and J by 0 bases, and 8 bases separated the two germline ends. The CDR3 spans 15 residues. The CDR3 DNA follows: TGCGCCAGCAGCCAAGGCTGGCCTAGCACAGATACGCAGTATTTT. Translation: CASSQGWPSTDTQYF.

This clonotype was detected ten times or more. The gene calls are TRBV4-1 and TRBJ1-2, with TRBD1 as a possible D gene (5 bases). The ends were cut back, 0 bases at V and 7 bases at J, with 9 bases in the middle. From germline, CDR1 is MGHRA and CDR2 YSYEKL. The length of the CDR3 is 13 residues. This CDR3 reads CASSQESGGGYTF. The CDR3, as DNA: TGCGCCAGCAGCCAAGAATCCGGGGGTGGCTACACCTTC.

The table lists this clonotype with many counts. CDR3 amino acids: CASSFGLAGPETQYF. The CDR3 DNA reads as TGTGCCAGCAGCTTTGGACTAGCGGGGCCCGAGACCCAGTACTTC. The genes are TRBV7-2 and TRBJ2-5; 12 bases map to TRBD2. The V segment lost 3 bases and the J segment 5 bases; nucleotides outside the gene matches: 4. Germline CDR1 SGHTA, CDR2 FQGNSA. The length of the CDR3 is 15 residues. The entire variable domain, with the rest obtained from reference TRBV7-2 and TRBJ2-5, is as follows: GAGVSQSPSNKVTEKGKDVELRCDPISGHTALYWYRQSLGQGLEFLIYFQGNSAPDKSGLPSDRFSAERTGGSVSTLTIQRTQQEDSAVYLCASSFGLAGPETQYFGPGTRLLVL.

The table lists this clonotype with a few counts. The chain links TRBV5-8 to TRBJ2-3, with D hard to call. The CDR3 totals 15 residues. V shed 4 bases and J shed 3 bases, with 15 bases lying between them. Germline V gives CDR1 SGHTS, CDR2 YDEGEE. CDR3 sequence (DNA): TGTGCCAGCAGCCCACCGTCGTGGGGTACAGATACGCAGTATTTT. Translated: CASSPPSWGTDTQYF.

This clonotype was seen repeatedly, ten times or more. The genes are TRBV12-3 or TRBV12-4 and TRBJ1-5; possible D gene TRBD1, 5 bases. The CDR3 covers 13 residues. The V end was cut by 1 base, the J end by 6 bases, with 7 bases between. CDR3 amino acids: CASSLGRGQPQHF. CDR3 nucleotides: TGTGCCAGCAGTTTAGGGAGGGGTCAGCCCCAGCATTTT.

This clonotype was observed a few times. The gene calls are TRBV7-3 and TRBJ1-1, with TRBD1 matching 8 bases. From germline, CDR1 is SGHTA and CDR2 FQGTGA. The CDR3 runs 13 residues. Trimming took 5 bases from V and 4 from J; bases not matched to a gene: 3. The CDR3 DNA is TGTGCCAGCAGCATCACAGGGGGCACTGAAGCTTTCTTT. The encoded protein is CASSITGGTEAFF.

This clonotype has ten or more counts. V and J are TRBV20-1 and TRBJ2-2; 10 nucleotides align to TRBD2. This CDR3 region has 16 residues. Germline assignment: CDR1 DFQATT and CDR2 SNEGSKA (reference sequence). With 1 base clipped from V and 6 bases from J, the junction kept 8 bases outside the gene matches. In DNA form, the CDR3 reads TGCAGTGCTAGAGTTTCAGCGGGAGGGCCAGCCGGGGAGCTGTTTTTT. The encoded protein is CSARVSAGGPAGELFF.

There are many counts of this clonotype. The CDR3 region has the DNA TGTGCCACCAGTGTAGATAATGTCGGGGGAAAGGCAGATACGCAGTATTTT. Translation: CATSVDNVGGKADTQYF. This rearrangement joins TRBV24-1 to TRBJ2-3, with D perhaps TRBD2 (6 bases). The CDR3 length is 17 residues. From germline, CDR1 is KGHDR and CDR2 SFDVKD. Trimming cost V 5 bases and J 4 bases, with 21 bases left between them.

The sample holds many counts of this clonotype. The chain uses TRBV7-9 and TRBJ1-2; D gene ambiguous. Germline assignment: CDR1 SEHNR and CDR2 FQNEAQ (reference sequence). CDR3 length: 15 residues. V was cut by 1 base and J by 1 base, with 10 bases left in between. CDR3: CASSLGVTDNYGYTF. The CDR3 nucleotides are TGTGCCAGCAGCTTAGGGGTTACAGATAACTATGGCTACACCTTC.

This clonotype was seen a handful of times. V usage is TRBV2 and J usage is TRBJ2-3, with D unresolved. The ends were cut back, 7 bases at V and 2 bases at J, with 10 bases in the middle. CDR3 size: 13 residues. Germline V CDR1 and CDR2: SNHLY, FYNNEI. The CDR3 here is CASNEINTDTQYF. The CDR3 DNA reads TGTGCCAGCAACGAAATCAACACAGATACGCAGTATTTT.